This T cell receptor beta chain was identified in a study of blood T cells in healthy people across ages. A second PCR, run for roughly 7 to 12 cycles, used a sample-barcoded 5' primer plus a J-beta primer mix. Using its own MiXCR run on the 5' RACE reads, TCRdb lists one record per CDR3 protein. The table shows around 1,500,000 distinct CDR3 sequences, with roughly 27% occurring only once. The germline V gene encodes CDR1 ENHRY and CDR2 SYGVKD. The CDR3 is 14 amino acids. The V gene lost 2 bases and the J gene lost 6 bases, with 11 bases spanning the gap. This rearrangement joins TRBV10-3 to TRBJ1-5, with D perhaps TRBD1 (5 bases). The sequenced sample consisted of blood. The receptor comes from a woman between 25 and 40 years old in good health. The DNA of the CDR3 is TGTGCCATCAGTGAGAATGACAGTAGTCAGCCCCAGCATTTT. Its protein is CAISENDSSQPQHF.